The clone carrying this TCR beta chain showed up many times. Its antigen is undetermined. These data belong to a study of blood T cells in healthy people across ages. Study-level points and caveats: The diversity estimates, figures obtained from one million T cells, were considered underestimates.

The second PCR ran roughly 7 to 11 cycles with a sample-barcoded 5' primer and J-beta primers. Tags on each cDNA molecule came from a template-switch adaptor with 12 random nucleotides. TCRdb re-analysed the 5' RACE reads in MiXCR, keeping a single row per CDR3 protein. The profile shows about 570,000 distinct CDR3 sequences, 27% of them singletons. Germline CDR1 and CDR2: SGHTA and FQGNSA. The CDR3 contains 17 residues. J gave up 7 bases and V 0 bases, and 8 bases lay outside the gene matches. This chain connects TRBV7-2 to TRBJ1-4; 10 positions agree with TRBD1. Sequenced material: blood. This TCR was recovered from a woman in her 70s in good health. CDR3: CASSLAGGQGPFEKLFF. In DNA form, the CDR3 reads TGTGCCAGCAGCTTAGCTGGGGGACAGGGGCCCTTTGAAAAACTGTTTTTT.